This T cell receptor beta chain was obtained from a study of T cells after yellow fever vaccination. TCRdb fed the 5' RACE reads into MiXCR, producing one record per CDR3 protein. The repertoire holds 100,000 to 150,000 distinct CDR3 sequences, with 8.9% as singletons. V gave up 7 bases and J gave up 4 bases; unmatched junction bases: 8. The CDR3 is made up of 15 amino acids. Per the germline V gene, CDR1 is SGHRS and CDR2 is YFSETQ. The rearrangement uses TRBV5-1 and TRBJ2-3; 11 bases are a match to TRBD2. This specimen consisted of CD8+ T cells sorted from PBMCs, obtained on the day of the yellow fever booster vaccination. The sequence was obtained from a man between 18 and 35 years old who received the YFV17D yellow fever vaccine. CDR3 in DNA: TGCGCCAGCTCCCGGACTAGCGGGTTGTCAGATACGCAGTATTTT. This gives the protein CASSRTSGLSDTQYF.